One and the same sample provided the 8 T cell receptor beta chains below, sequenced in a study of Graves' ophthalmopathy and Graves' hyperthyroidism. RNA transcripts were the template, and TCR beta CDR3 regions were amplified from them. A first-round RT-PCR used HTBI primers, followed by a second-round multiplex PCR. MiXCR was run by TCRdb on the multiplex PCR reads, yielding one entry per CDR3 protein. The profile shows approximately 640,000 distinct CDR3 sequences, about 41% of them singletons. Material: peripheral blood. The origin of the receptors is an adult man with Graves' ophthalmopathy.

This clonotype was counted once. The junction departs from the called germline gene at one end, perhaps through a read error. The genes are TRBV7-9 and TRBJ2-7; TRBD2 aligns across 7 bases. The CDR3 runs 15 residues. Germline V gives CDR1 SEHNR, CDR2 FQNEAQ (reference sequence). The CDR3 loop is CASSLRGRRGDPQYF. CDR3 nucleotide sequence: TGTGCTAGCAGCTTAAGGGGACGTCGGGGGGATCCTCAGTACTTC.

This clonotype was counted ten times or more. This rearrangement joins TRBV10-3 to TRBJ2-7; D gene uncertain. The CDR3 sequence is 13 residues long. Germline V gene sequence: CDR1 ENHRY, CDR2 SYGVKD. Between the trimmed V and J ends, which lost 5 bases and 3 bases, there was a span of 11 bases. The CDR3 loop is CAISRPSNYEQYF. The CDR3 nucleotides are TGTGCCATCAGTCGACCCTCAAACTACGAGCAGTACTTC.

This clonotype was detected a few times. The chain recombines TRBV9 with TRBJ1-5; 8 bases are shared with TRBD1. Germline lookup yields CDR1 SGDLS and CDR2 YYNGEE. The CDR3 contains 14 residues. Trimming took 7 bases from V and 7 from J; bases not matched to a gene: 10. Here the CDR3 reads CASSRTGIGQPQHF. The CDR3 DNA is TGTGCCAGCTCACGGACAGGGATCGGGCAGCCCCAGCATTTT.

This clonotype was observed once. A read error may explain this, as a much larger clone is one base away. The V gene is TRBV7-9, the J gene TRBJ2-2, with unresolved D. Looked up from germline, CDR1 is SEHNR and CDR2 is FQNEAQ (reference sequence). CDR3 length: 11 amino acids. This CDR3 reads CAGSQDGELFF. CDR3 coding DNA: TGTGCCGGCAGCCAGGACGGGGAGCTGTTTTTT.

The V and J genes are TRBV10-3 and TRBJ2-5, with TRBD1 matching 8 bases. Germline V gene data show CDR1 as ENHRY and CDR2 as SYGVKD. V trimming: 3 bases; J trimming: 1 base; junction bases outside the gene matches: 4. This CDR3 comprises 15 residues. In nucleotides, the CDR3 is TGTGCCATCAGTGATGGACAGGGCGGCCAAGAGACCCAGTACTTC. Translated: CAISDGQGGQETQYF.

The J gene is TRBJ1-1, the V gene TRBV7-9; 8 bases match TRBD1. This CDR3 is 14 amino acids long. Germline V CDR1 and CDR2: SEHNR, FQNEAQ (reference sequence). With V trimmed by 5 bases and J by 11 bases, 13 bases remained unmatched. The CDR3 region has the DNA TGTGCCAGCAGCCCCAGCGGGGGGGACAGGTCGGCTTTCTTT. This codes for CASSPSGGDRSAFF.

Ten or more counts support this clonotype. The rearrangement joins TRBV12-3 or TRBV12-4 to TRBJ1-5; D gene unclear. The CDR3 loop spans 13 amino acids. V lost 6 bases and J 4 bases, leaving 10 bases between the germline ends. CDR3 region: CASSTARNQPQHF. In DNA, the CDR3 is TGTGCCAGCAGCACGGCTCGGAATCAGCCCCAGCATTTT.

Of note for this clonotype: One end of the junction fails to match germline, which may point to a read error. The chain combines TRBV9 with TRBJ2-7; the D is unclear. Germline CDR1 and CDR2: SGDLS and YYNGEE. The CDR3 runs to 16 residues. CDR3 residues: CASSVVLTPEAYGQYF. The CDR3 bases are TGTGCCAGCAGCGTAGTCCTTACACCCGAGGCGTACGGGCAGTACTTC. Using reference TRBV9 and TRBJ2-7 for the parts outside the CDR3, the full variable domain is DSGVTQTPKHLITATGQRVTLRCSPRSGDLSVYWYQQSLDQGLQFLIQYYNGEERAKGNILERFSAQQFPDLHSELNLSSLELGDSALYFCASSVVLTPEAYGQYFGPGTRLTVT.